These 21 T cell receptor beta chains share one sample of origin, sequenced in a study of shared clonotypes between healthy human individuals. Here immunoSEQ multiplex PCR was the method, and the copy in TCRdb shows in-frame clones only, minus some. This sample has approximately 2,300,000 clones, with around 93% found just once. The sample taken for sequencing was naive CD4+ T cells from PBMCs. As for subset: CD45RA+ positively selected. All receptors come from a man between 18 and 29 years old in good health. Some clones in this sample may be carry-over from other donors' samples.

The rearrangement links TRBV7-8 to TRBJ2-1; 8 bases map to TRBD1. V gave up 7 bases and J gave up 15 bases; unmatched junction bases: 23. This CDR3 has 16 amino acids. The germline V gene has CDR1 SGHVS and CDR2 FQNEAQ. Here the CDR3 DNA reads TGTGCCAGCACCAAAACCATCCGGGACAGGAGGAATTTGAGGTTCTTC. Its protein is CASTKTIRDRRNLRFF.

The CDR3 loop reads CASRPGGRASYEQYF. As DNA, the CDR3 is TGTGCCAGCAGGCCTGGCGGGAGGGCCTCCTACGAGCAGTACTTC. The gene calls are TRBV27 and TRBJ2-7; 9 positions agree with TRBD2. Losses at the gene ends were 6 bases for V and 0 bases for J; bases not matched to a gene: 6. The CDR3 is made up of 15 amino acids. Germline loops: CDR1 MNHEY, CDR2 SMNVEV (reference sequence).

In its sample, this clone was seen once. The V gene is TRBV9, the J gene TRBJ2-1; D perhaps matches TRBD2 (5 bases). V was trimmed by 3 bases and J by 6 bases, leaving 13 bases between them. There are 14 residues in the CDR3. Per germline, CDR1 SGDLS and CDR2 YYNGEE. The CDR3 loop is CASSARPGSNEQFF. Here the CDR3 DNA reads TGTGCCAGCAGCGCCCGACCGGGGAGCAATGAGCAGTTCTTC.

The rearrangement joins TRBV7-3 to TRBJ2-1, with 10 bases lining up with TRBD2. CDR1 is SGHTA, CDR2 FQGTGA, per germline. The J segment lost 4 bases and the V segment lost 5 bases, leaving 5 bases of the junction unmatched. The CDR3 covers 15 residues. The CDR3 sequence: CASSPSGGPYNEQFF. In DNA, the CDR3 is TGTGCCAGCAGCCCTAGCGGGGGCCCTTACAATGAGCAGTTCTTC.

The table lists this clone with a count of one. The chain recombines TRBV27 with TRBJ2-5; TRBD2 agrees at 7 bases. The germline V gene has CDR1 MNHEY and CDR2 SMNVEV (reference sequence). V was pared by 0 bases and J by 5 bases, with 9 bases of the junction left unmatched. CDR3 length: 16 residues. CDR3 region: CASSLSWANSGETQYF. The CDR3 coding sequence is TGTGCCAGCAGTTTATCCTGGGCCAATAGCGGGGAGACCCAGTACTTC.

The chain couples TRBV2 to TRBJ2-7, with TRBD2 as a possible D gene (5 bases). Germline CDR1 reads SNHLY; CDR2 reads FYNNEI. The V and J ends lost 3 bases and 5 bases respectively, with 11 bases between them. The length of the CDR3 is 13 residues. The CDR3 DNA sequence: TGTGCCAGCAGTGAGGGAGAATTCCACGAGCAGTACTTC. It codes for CASSEGEFHEQYF.

This clone was seen once. The junction and the germline gene differ at one end; a read error may be behind it. This chain uses TRBV5-4 with TRBJ2-1, with TRBD2 matching over 11 bases. The CDR3 length is 15 residues. The germline gives CDR1 SGHNT, CDR2 YYREEE (reference sequence). The CDR3: CASSGGGLAETSRIF. CDR3 coding DNA: TGTGCCAGCAGCGGCGGGGGACTAGCGGAAACTTCTCGGATCTTC.

The chain couples TRBV27 to TRBJ1-2, with D uncertain. The germline gives CDR1 MNHEY, CDR2 SMNVEV (reference sequence). The CDR3 contains 11 residues. V gave up 8 bases and J gave up 4 bases, with 8 bases separating them. CDR3 nucleotides: TGTGCCAGCGGAAACCCCTATGGCTACACCTTC. It yields the protein CASGNPYGYTF.

J is TRBJ2-7 and V is TRBV7-2; D unclear. CDR3 size: 13 residues. V was pared by 1 base and J by 3 bases, with 7 bases between. Germline CDR1 reads SGHTA; CDR2 reads FQGNSA. CDR3 residues: CASSLGKGYEQYF. In DNA, the CDR3 is TGTGCCAGCAGCTTAGGTAAAGGCTACGAGCAGTACTTC.

The chain carries TRBV5-1 and TRBJ2-1; 16 positions agree with TRBD2. The germline V gene encodes CDR1 SGHRS and CDR2 YFSETQ. With V trimmed by 6 bases and J by 6 bases, 6 bases remained unmatched. The CDR3 totals 16 residues. This CDR3 reads CASMGLAGGPGNEQFF. In DNA, the CDR3 is TGCGCCAGCATGGGACTAGCGGGAGGGCCTGGCAATGAGCAGTTCTTC.

This chain links TRBV4-1 with TRBJ2-1; 14 bases are a match to TRBD2. J lost 10 bases, V lost 1 base, and 6 bases had no gene match. Germline loops: CDR1 MGHRA, CDR2 YSYEKL. This CDR3 is 16 amino acids long. CDR3: CASSQGGLAGVLEQFF. DNA of the CDR3: TGCGCCAGCAGCCAAGGGGGACTAGCGGGAGTCTTAGAGCAGTTCTTC.

This chain joins TRBV7-2 and TRBJ1-5, with 7 bases lining up with TRBD1. CDR1 and CDR2 from the germline V gene are SGHTA and FQGNSA. V shed 3 bases, J shed 3 bases, and the junction held 5 bases outside the gene matches. CDR3 length: 15 residues. The DNA of the CDR3 is TGTGCCAGCAGCTTCCAGGGGGTTAACAATCAGCCCCAGCATTTT. Translated: CASSFQGVNNQPQHF.

This clone has just one count. The chain uses TRBV7-3 and TRBJ1-3; D is undetermined. Germline CDR1 is SGHTA and CDR2 is FQGTGA. Trimming took 2 bases from V and 0 from J, leaving 8 bases between them. The CDR3 totals 15 residues. CDR3 residues: CASSLDAGSGNTIYF. CDR3 sequence (DNA): TGTGCCAGCAGCTTAGACGCTGGCTCTGGAAACACCATATATTTT.

This clone has just a few counts. The chain links TRBV7-2 to TRBJ1-5; unclear D gene. The germline V gene encodes CDR1 SGHTA and CDR2 FQGNSA. Trimming stripped 0 bases from V and 3 bases from J, with 3 bases between. The CDR3 extends over 13 amino acids. DNA for the CDR3: TGTGCCAGCAGCTTAGCGGTCAATCAGCCCCAGCATTTT. It specifies CASSLAVNQPQHF.

The gene calls are TRBV29-1 and TRBJ2-7; the D gene is possibly TRBD1 (6 bases). Trimming took 8 bases from V and 0 from J, leaving 17 bases between them. The CDR3 contains 14 residues. Germline V lookup: CDR1 SQVTM, CDR2 ANQGSEA. The CDR3 DNA reads as TGCAGCTTTCTAAGAGACAGGAACTCCTACGAGCAGTACTTC. Protein sequence: CSFLRDRNSYEQYF.

The chain carries TRBV5-1 and TRBJ1-1, with TRBD1 matching 7 bases. V was pared by 7 bases and J by 0 bases, with 6 bases of the junction left unmatched. Per germline, CDR1 SGHRS and CDR2 YFSETQ. The CDR3 sequence is 14 residues long. The CDR3 DNA reads as TGCGCCAGCGCGACGGGACAGATGAACACTGAAGCTTTCTTT. Protein product: CASATGQMNTEAFF.

This rearrangement joins TRBV19 to TRBJ2-2; D gene ambiguous. Germline-derived CDR1 and CDR2 are LNHDA and SQIVND (reference sequence). This CDR3 has 17 amino acids. Trimming shortened V by 5 bases and J by 6 bases, and 22 bases separated the two germline ends. DNA of the CDR3: TGTGCCAGTAGTCCCCAGCAGATAACCGTTGGGTCCGGGGAGCTGTTTTTT. Protein product: CASSPQQITVGSGELFF.

The chain joins TRBV5-5 to TRBJ2-1, with D possibly TRBD1 on 6 matching bases. The CDR3 spans 15 residues. CDR1 and CDR2 (germline): SGHKS, YYEKEE (reference sequence). V was pared by 6 bases and J by 7 bases, with 20 bases between. CDR3 residues: CASTRYQTGQNEQFF. The DNA for the CDR3 is TGTGCCAGCACCCGATACCAAACAGGGCAAAATGAGCAGTTCTTC.

The chain combines TRBV25-1 with TRBJ2-5, with D perhaps TRBD2 (6 bases). Trimming left V 6 bases short and J 5 bases short, with 13 bases between. There are 13 residues in the CDR3. CDR1 is MGHDK, CDR2 SYGVNS, per germline. As DNA, the CDR3 is TGTGCCAGCAGGGTCCGGGCGGGGGAGACCCAGTACTTC. Translating it yields CASRVRAGETQYF.

V usage is TRBV7-6 and J usage is TRBJ2-7, with unresolved D. Germline V gene sequence: CDR1 SGHVS, CDR2 FNYEAQ. Trimming took 5 bases from V and 1 from J, leaving 21 bases between them. The length of the CDR3 is 17 residues. The CDR3 region is CASSLSSVGWDSYEQYF. The CDR3 DNA is TGTGCCAGCAGCCTCTCCTCTGTCGGGTGGGATTCCTACGAGCAGTACTTC.

The chain combines TRBV2 with TRBJ2-1; perhaps TRBD1 as D (6 bases). The V and J ends lost 8 bases and 1 base respectively, with 12 bases between them. The CDR3 loop spans 14 amino acids. Looked up from germline, CDR1 is SNHLY and CDR2 is FYNNEI. CDR3 sequence reads: CASVRTASYNEQFF. The DNA for the CDR3 is TGTGCCAGCGTCCGGACAGCTTCCTACAATGAGCAGTTCTTC. The full variable domain, with the rest looked up from reference TRBV2 and TRBJ2-1, is EPEVTQTPSHQVTQMGQEVILRCVPISNHLYFYWYRQILGQKVEFLVSFYNNEISEKSEIFDDQFSVERPDGSNFTLKIRSTKLEDSAMYFCASVRTASYNEQFFGPGTRLTVL.